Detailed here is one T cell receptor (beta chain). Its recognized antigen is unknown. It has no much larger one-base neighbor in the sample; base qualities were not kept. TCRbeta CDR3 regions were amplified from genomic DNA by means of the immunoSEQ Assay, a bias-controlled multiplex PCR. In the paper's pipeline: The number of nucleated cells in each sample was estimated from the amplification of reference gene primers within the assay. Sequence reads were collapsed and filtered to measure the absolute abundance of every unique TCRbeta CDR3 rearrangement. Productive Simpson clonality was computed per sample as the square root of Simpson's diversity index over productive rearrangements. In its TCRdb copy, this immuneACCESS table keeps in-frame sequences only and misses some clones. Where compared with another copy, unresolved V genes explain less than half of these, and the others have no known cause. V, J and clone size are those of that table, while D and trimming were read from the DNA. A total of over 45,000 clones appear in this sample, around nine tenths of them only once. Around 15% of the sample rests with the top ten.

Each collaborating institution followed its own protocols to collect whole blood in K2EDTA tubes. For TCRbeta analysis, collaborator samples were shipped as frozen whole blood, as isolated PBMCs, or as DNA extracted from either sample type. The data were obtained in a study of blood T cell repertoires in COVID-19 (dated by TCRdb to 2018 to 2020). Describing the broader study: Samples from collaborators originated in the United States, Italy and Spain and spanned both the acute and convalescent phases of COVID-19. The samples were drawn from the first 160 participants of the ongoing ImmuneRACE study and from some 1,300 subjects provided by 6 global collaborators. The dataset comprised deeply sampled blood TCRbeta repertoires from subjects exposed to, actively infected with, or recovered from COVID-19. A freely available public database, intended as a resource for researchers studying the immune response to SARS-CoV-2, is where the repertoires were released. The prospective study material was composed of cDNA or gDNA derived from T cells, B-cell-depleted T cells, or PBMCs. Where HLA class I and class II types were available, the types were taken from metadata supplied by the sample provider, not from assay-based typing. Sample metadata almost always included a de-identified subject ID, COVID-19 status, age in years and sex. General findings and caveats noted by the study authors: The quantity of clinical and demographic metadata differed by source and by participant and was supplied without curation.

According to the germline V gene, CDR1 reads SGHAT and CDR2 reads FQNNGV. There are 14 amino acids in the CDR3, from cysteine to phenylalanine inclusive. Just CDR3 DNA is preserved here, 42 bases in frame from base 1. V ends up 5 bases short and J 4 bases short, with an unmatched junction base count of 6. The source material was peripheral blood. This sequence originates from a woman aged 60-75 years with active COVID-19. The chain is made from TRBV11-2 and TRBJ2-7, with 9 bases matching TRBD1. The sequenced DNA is TGTGCCAGCAGCGGAGGGGACAGGGCGTACGAGCAGTACTTC. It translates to CASSGGDRAYEQYF.